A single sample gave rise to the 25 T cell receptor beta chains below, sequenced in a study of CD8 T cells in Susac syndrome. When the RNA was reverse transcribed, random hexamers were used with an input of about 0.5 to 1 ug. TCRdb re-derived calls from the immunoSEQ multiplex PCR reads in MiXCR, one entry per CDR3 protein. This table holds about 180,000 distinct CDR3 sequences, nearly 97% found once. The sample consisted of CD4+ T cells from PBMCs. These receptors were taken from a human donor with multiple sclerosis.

As DNA, the CDR3 is TGTGCCAGCAGCCGAGGGGACCTCTACGAGCAGTACTTC. It yields the protein CASSRGDLYEQYF. This chain links TRBV3-1 with TRBJ2-7, with D perhaps matching TRBD1 or TRBD2 (5 bases each). Trimming left V 4 bases short and J 3 bases short, with 10 bases between. The CDR3 totals 13 residues. Germline V lookup: CDR1 LGHDT, CDR2 YNNKEL (reference sequence).

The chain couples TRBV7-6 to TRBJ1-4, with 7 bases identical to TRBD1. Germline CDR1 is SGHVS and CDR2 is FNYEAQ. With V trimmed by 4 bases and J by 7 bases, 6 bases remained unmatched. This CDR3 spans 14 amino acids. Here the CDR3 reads CASSSTGFGEKLFF. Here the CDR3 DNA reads TGTGCCAGCAGCTCGACAGGGTTCGGTGAAAAACTGTTTTTT.

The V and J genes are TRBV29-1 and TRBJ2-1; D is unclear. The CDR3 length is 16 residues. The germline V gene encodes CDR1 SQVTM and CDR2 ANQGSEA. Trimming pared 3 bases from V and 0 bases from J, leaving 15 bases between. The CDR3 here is CSVDRSADSSYNEQFF. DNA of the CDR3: TGCAGCGTTGATCGATCCGCGGATAGCTCCTACAATGAGCAGTTCTTC.

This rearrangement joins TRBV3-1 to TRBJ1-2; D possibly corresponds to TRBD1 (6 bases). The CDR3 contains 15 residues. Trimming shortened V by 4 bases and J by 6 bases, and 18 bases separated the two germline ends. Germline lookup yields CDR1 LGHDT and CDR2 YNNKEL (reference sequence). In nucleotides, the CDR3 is TGTGCCAGCAGCCCCTCGCGTAGGGGGGCCCATGGCTACACCTTC. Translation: CASSPSRRGAHGYTF.

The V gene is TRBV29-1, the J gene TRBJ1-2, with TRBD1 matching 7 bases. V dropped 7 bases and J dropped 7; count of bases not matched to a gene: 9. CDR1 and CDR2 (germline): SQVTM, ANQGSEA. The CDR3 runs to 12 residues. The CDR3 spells CSAPTGVGGYTF. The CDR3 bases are TGCAGCGCCCCTACAGGGGTAGGTGGCTACACCTTC.

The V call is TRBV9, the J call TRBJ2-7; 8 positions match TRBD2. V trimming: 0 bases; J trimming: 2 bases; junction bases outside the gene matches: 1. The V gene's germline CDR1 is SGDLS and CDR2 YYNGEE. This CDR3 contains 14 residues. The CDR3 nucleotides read TGTGCCAGCAGCGTAGACGGGGGGGCCTACGAGCAGTACTTC. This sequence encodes CASSVDGGAYEQYF.

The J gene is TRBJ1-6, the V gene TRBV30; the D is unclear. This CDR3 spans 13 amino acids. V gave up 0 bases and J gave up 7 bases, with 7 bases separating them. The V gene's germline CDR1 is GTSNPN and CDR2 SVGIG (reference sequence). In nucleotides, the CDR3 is TGTGCCTGGAGTGTTGAGAGGAATTCACCCCTCCACTTT. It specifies CAWSVERNSPLHF.

CDR3 loop: CSVPDRANTEAFF. Here the CDR3 DNA reads TGCAGCGTTCCGGACAGGGCGAACACTGAAGCTTTCTTT. V usage is TRBV29-1 and J usage is TRBJ1-1; 8 bases are shared with TRBD1. Germline lookup yields CDR1 SQVTM and CDR2 ANQGSEA. The CDR3 loop spans 13 amino acids. J lost 1 base, V lost 5 bases, and 3 bases had no gene match.

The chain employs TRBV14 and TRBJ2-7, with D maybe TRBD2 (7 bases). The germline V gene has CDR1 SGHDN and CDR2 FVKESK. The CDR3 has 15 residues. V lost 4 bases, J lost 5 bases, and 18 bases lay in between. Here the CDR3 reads CASSPPGGPPDEQYF. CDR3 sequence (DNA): TGTGCCAGCAGCCCCCCGGGGGGCCCACCCGACGAGCAGTACTTC.

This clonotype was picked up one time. Written as DNA, the CDR3 is TGTGCCTGGAGACCGAGAAGAAGCTCTGGGGCCAACGTCCTGACTTTC. Translated, it gives CAWRPRRSSGANVLTF. This chain links TRBV30 with TRBJ2-6; D not resolved. There are 16 residues in the CDR3. Between the trimmed V and J ends, which lost 3 bases and 0 bases, there was a span of 12 bases. CDR1 and CDR2 from the germline V gene are GTSNPN and SVGIG (reference sequence).

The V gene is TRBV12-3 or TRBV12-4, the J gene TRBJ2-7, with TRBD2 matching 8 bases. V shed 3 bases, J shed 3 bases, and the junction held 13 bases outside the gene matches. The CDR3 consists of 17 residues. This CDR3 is CASSFGPVSGGLYEQYF. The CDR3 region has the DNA TGTGCCAGCAGTTTTGGCCCTGTGAGCGGGGGACTCTACGAGCAGTACTTC.

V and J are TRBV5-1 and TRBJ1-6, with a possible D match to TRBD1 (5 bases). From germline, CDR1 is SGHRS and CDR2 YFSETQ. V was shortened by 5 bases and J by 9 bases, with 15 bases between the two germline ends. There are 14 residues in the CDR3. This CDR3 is CASSQGGMGSPLHF. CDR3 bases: TGCGCCAGCAGTCAGGGCGGAATGGGTTCACCCCTCCACTTT.

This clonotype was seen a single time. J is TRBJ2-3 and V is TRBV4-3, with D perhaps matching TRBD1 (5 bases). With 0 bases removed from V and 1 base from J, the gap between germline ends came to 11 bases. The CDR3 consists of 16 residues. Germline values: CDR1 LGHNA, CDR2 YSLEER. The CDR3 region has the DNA TGCGCCAGCAGCCAAGATTGGAGACAGCGCACAGATACGCAGTATTTT. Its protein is CASSQDWRQRTDTQYF.

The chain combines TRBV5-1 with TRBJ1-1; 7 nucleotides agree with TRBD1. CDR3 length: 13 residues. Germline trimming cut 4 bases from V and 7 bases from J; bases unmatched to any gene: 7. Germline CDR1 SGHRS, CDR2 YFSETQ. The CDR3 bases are TGCGCCAGCAGCGTGACAGGGCCGTATGAAGCTTTCTTT. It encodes CASSVTGPYEAFF. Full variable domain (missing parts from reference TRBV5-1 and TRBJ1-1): KAGVTQTPRYLIKTRGQQVTLSCSPISGHRSVSWYQQTPGQGLQFLFEYFSETQRNKGNFPGRFSGRQFSNSRSEMNVSTLELGDSALYLCASSVTGPYEAFFGQGTRLTVV.

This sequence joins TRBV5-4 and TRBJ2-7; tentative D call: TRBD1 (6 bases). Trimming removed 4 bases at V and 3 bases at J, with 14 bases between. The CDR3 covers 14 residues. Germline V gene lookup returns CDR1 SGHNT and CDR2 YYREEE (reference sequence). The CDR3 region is CASSGSTGRYEQYF. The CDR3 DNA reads TGTGCCAGCAGCGGCTCGACAGGACGCTACGAGCAGTACTTC.

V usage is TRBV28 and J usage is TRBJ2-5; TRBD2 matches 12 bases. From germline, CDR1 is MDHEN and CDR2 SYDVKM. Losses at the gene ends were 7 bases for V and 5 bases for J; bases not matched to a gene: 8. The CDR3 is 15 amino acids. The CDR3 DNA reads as TGTGCCAGCACATCACTAGCGGGGGGAGGCGAGACCCAGTACTTC. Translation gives CASTSLAGGGETQYF.

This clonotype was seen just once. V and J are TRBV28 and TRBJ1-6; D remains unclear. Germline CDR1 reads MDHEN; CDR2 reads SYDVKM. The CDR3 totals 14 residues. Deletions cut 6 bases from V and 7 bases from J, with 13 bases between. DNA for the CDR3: TGTGCCAGCAGAACAAACAGTTTCAATTCACCCCTCCACTTT. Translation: CASRTNSFNSPLHF.

CDR3 bases: TGTGCCAGCAGTTTCCTAGCAGTGGATACCGGGGAGCTGTTTTTT. It is translated as CASSFLAVDTGELFF. V usage is TRBV12-3 or TRBV12-4 and J usage is TRBJ2-2, with a weak D call TRBD2 (5 bases). V shed 3 bases and J shed 5 bases, with 13 bases lying between them. CDR3 length: 15 residues.

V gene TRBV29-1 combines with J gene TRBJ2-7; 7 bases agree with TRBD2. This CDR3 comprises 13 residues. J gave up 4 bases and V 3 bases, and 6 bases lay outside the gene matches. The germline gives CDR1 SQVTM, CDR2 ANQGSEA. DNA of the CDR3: TGCAGCGTTGAGTTGGGGGGGAGGTACGAGCAGTACTTC. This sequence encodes CSVELGGRYEQYF.

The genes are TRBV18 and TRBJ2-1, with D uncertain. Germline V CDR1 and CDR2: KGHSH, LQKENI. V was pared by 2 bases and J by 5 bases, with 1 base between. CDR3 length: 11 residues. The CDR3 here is CASSPNNEQFF. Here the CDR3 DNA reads TGTGCCAGCTCACCAAACAATGAGCAGTTCTTC.

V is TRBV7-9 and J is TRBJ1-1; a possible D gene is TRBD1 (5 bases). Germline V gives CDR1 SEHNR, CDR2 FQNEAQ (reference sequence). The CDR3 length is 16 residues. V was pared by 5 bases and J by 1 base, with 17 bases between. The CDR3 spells CASSKIPGSPNTEAFF. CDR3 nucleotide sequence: TGTGCCAGCAGCAAGATCCCAGGGTCTCCGAACACTGAAGCTTTCTTT. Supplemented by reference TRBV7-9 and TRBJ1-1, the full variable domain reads DTGVSQNPRHKITKRGQNVTFRCDPISEHNRLYWYRQTLGQGPEFLTYFQNEAQLEKSRLLSDRFSAERPKGSFSTLEIQRTEQGDSAMYLCASSKIPGSPNTEAFFGQGTRLTVV.

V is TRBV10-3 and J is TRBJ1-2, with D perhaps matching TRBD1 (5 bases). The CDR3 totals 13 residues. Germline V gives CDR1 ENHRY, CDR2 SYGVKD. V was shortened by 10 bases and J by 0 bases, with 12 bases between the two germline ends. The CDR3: CATQLGANYGYTF. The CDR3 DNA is TGTGCCACCCAGTTGGGGGCTAACTATGGCTACACCTTC.

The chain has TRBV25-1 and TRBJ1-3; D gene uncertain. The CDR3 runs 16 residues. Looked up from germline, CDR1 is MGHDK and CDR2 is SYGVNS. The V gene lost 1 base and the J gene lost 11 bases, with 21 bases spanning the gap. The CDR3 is CASSEFAGGTSVSIYF. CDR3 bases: TGTGCCAGCAGTGAATTTGCAGGAGGAACCTCGGTTTCCATATATTTT.

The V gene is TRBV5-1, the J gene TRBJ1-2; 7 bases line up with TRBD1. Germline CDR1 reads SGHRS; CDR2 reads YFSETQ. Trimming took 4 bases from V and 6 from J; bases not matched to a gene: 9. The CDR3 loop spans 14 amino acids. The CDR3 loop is CASSPSTGKDGYTF. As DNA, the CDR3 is TGCGCCAGCAGCCCGTCGACAGGGAAGGATGGCTACACCTTC.

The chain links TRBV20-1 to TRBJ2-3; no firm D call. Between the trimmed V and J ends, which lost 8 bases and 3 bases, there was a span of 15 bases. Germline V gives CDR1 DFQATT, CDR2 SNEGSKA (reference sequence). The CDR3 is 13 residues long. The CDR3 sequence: CSHAALRTDTQYF. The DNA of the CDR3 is TGCAGTCACGCGGCTTTGAGGACAGATACGCAGTATTTT.